This T cell receptor beta chain was identified during a study of early T cells in non-severe SARS-CoV-2 infection. About the research overall: The authors sequenced bulk RNA from unsorted whole blood, leaving chains unpaired. General study points: VDJdb matching, biased toward anti-spike CD8 responses, missed private and CD4 specificities.

This clonotype has at least ten counts. The target antigen is unknown. cDNA molecules, individually, were tagged with unique molecular identifiers. TCRdb redid the calling of the 5' RACE reads with MiXCR, one entry per CDR3 protein. The sample has about 26,000 distinct CDR3 sequences; approximately 5.1% are singletons. The receptor's source is an adult who was a healthcare worker with PCR-confirmed SARS-CoV-2 infection or an uninfected control (not recorded which). The sample consisted of whole blood.

The CDR3 here is CSARDMTREQYF. In nucleotides, the CDR3 is TGCAGTGCTAGAGATATGACCAGGGAACAGTACTTC. This sequence joins TRBV20-1 and TRBJ2-7; D might be TRBD1 (5 bases). Per germline, CDR1 DFQATT and CDR2 SNEGSKA (reference sequence). V dropped 0 bases and J dropped 10 bases, with 13 bases sitting between them. The CDR3 runs to 12 residues.